These T cell receptor beta chains were read from a single sample in a study of blood T cell repertoires in COVID-19. Produced via immunoSEQ multiplex PCR; TCRdb's table is partial and in-frame only. The data contain about 260,000 clones, under 90% of them singletons. The sequenced sample was peripheral blood. Source of these receptors: a man in his 60s with acute or convalescent COVID-19. The CDR3 runs from the conserved cysteine through the conserved F or W. The D gene is left open where the match is weak. Only part of the rows carry a size: once, few, many, or a class if the clone is expanded.

TRBJ2-1 once NA TRBV9 TGTGCCAGCAGCGTAGGGGGGCGGGTTGAGCAGTTCTTC CASSVGGRVEQFF
TRBJ2-1 once NA TRBV14 TGTGCCAGCAGCCCCCGTCGGGGGGCGTACAATGAGCAGTTCTTC CASSPRRGAYNEQFF
TRBJ2-7 NA NA TRBV7-2 TGTGCCAGCAGCCGTCGACAAATCTTCAACGAGCAGTACTTC CASSRRQIFNEQYF
TRBJ2-5 NA TRBD2 TRBV12-3/TRBV12-4 TGTGCCAGCAGTTTAGGGCGGGAGGAGACCCAGTACTTC CASSLGREETQYF
TRBJ2-7 NA TRBD1 TRBV4-1 TGCGCCAGCAGCCAAGATATTTGGGACAGCGATCTTTACGAGCAGTACTTC CASSQDIWDSDLYEQYF
TRBJ2-7 NA NA TRBV7-9 TGTGCCAGCAGCTCAAGAAGTTATGGGCCGAAGCAGTACTTC CASSSRSYGPKQYF
TRBJ2-3 NA NA TRBV9 TGTGCCAGCAGCGCAACCTCGGGGGCAGATACGCAGTATTTT CASSATSGADTQYF
TRBJ2-1 few TRBD1 TRBV7-9 TGTGCCAGCAGCTCCGGGACAGGGGTTAATGAGCAGTTCTTC CASSSGTGVNEQFF
TRBJ2-1 NA TRBD1 TRBV28 TGTGCCAGCAGTCCCCAACAGGGGTATAATGAGCAGTTCTTC CASSPQQGYNEQFF
TRBJ1-2 NA NA TRBV25-1 TGTGCCAGCGCTGACCAGGAGCGGAACTATGGCTACACCTTC CASADQERNYGYTF
TRBJ2-7 once TRBD2 TRBV5-8 TGTGCCAGCAGCTTTGAGGCTAGCGGGAACTACGAGCAGTACTTC CASSFEASGNYEQYF
TRBJ1-1 NA NA TRBV6-5 TGTGCCAGCAGTCTACAGGGATGGGGGAACACTGAAGCTTTCTTT CASSLQGWGNTEAFF
TRBJ1-2 few NA TRBV7-8 TGTGCCAGCAGCTTATCTGCTAACTATGGCTACACCTTC CASSLSANYGYTF
TRBJ1-2 once TRBD1 TRBV6-5 TGTGCCAGCAGCCCAGGGGGGCGGGGTGGCTACACCTTC CASSPGGRGGYTF
TRBJ2-4 NA TRBD2 TRBV19 TGTGCCAGTAGGGAGCGGGGAGGAAACATTCAGTACTTC CASRERGGNIQYF
TRBJ1-2 NA TRBD1 TRBV29-1 TGCAGCGCCCTAGGGGGCCAAAGGCACTATGGCTACACCTTC CSALGGQRHYGYTF
TRBJ1-4 NA TRBD1 TRBV5-1 TGCGCCAGCAGCATTGGACAGGGTGGCGAAAAACTGTTTTTT CASSIGQGGEKLFF
TRBJ1-1 once NA TRBV19 TGTGCCAGTAGTCTGAGACCGGGGACTGAAGCTTTCTTT CASSLRPGTEAFF
TRBJ2-7 NA NA TRBV5-8 TGTGCCAGCAGCTTGGAGGGGCAGGGGAGCTCCTACGAGCAGTACTTC CASSLEGQGSSYEQYF
TRBJ1-2 NA NA TRBV27 TGTGCCAGCAGAGCAGCAGGGGAGCATGGCTACACCTTC CASRAAGEHGYTF
TRBJ1-6 NA NA TRBV19 TGTGCCAGTACCCCCAGCGGGTATAATTCACCCCTCCACTTT CASTPSGYNSPLHF
TRBJ2-7 NA NA TRBV18 TGTGCCAGCTCACCTCTCACTACAGGTTCCGAGCAGTACTTC CASSPLTTGSEQYF
TRBJ2-3 NA NA TRBV3-1/TRBV3-2 TGTGCCAGCAGCCATTGGGTAGCGGCCGCTAGCACAGATACGCAGTATTTT CASSHWVAAASTDTQYF
TRBJ1-6 NA NA TRBV9 TGTGCCAGCAGCGCCGGAACTACAGGGCCACCCCTCCACTTT CASSAGTTGPPLHF
TRBJ2-3 NA NA TRBV28 TGTGCCAGCAGTTTGGTAACAGCTGACACAGATACGCAGTATTTT CASSLVTADTDTQYF
TRBJ2-1 NA TRBD2 TRBV11-3 TGTGCCAGCAGCTTAAGCGGGAGCTCCTACAATGAGCAGTTCTTC CASSLSGSSYNEQFF
TRBJ2-7 NA TRBD2 TRBV6-5 TGTGCCAGCACTAGTAGCGGGGAGCTCTCCTACGAGCAGTACTTC CASTSSGELSYEQYF
TRBJ2-7 NA NA TRBV10-3 TGTGCCATCAGTGAGACCACTGCCTACGAGCAGTACTTC CAISETTAYEQYF
TRBJ2-2 NA TRBD1 TRBV5-1 TGCGCCAGCAGCTTTGGGACAGGGGGAACCGGGGAGCTGTTTTTT CASSFGTGGTGELFF
TRBJ2-1 NA NA TRBV10-3 TGTGCCATCAGTTTACGGACAGAGGTTGAGCAGTTCTTC CAISLRTEVEQFF
TRBJ2-3 NA NA TRBV2 TGTGCCAGAGGCGGGGGCGGGCTTGGGGCAGATACGCAGTATTTT CARGGGGLGADTQYF
TRBJ1-2 NA NA TRBV3-1/TRBV3-2 TGTGCCAGCACCCTGGGACTCAACTATGGCTACACCTTC CASTLGLNYGYTF
TRBJ2-7 NA NA TRBV7-2 TGTGCCAGCACTATAGGGGGACCCAGGAACGGCGAGCAGTACTTC CASTIGGPRNGEQYF
TRBJ2-1 NA NA TRBV12-3/TRBV12-4 TGTGCCAGCAGTCTCACTACGGCCAATGAGCAGTTCTTC CASSLTTANEQFF
TRBJ2-2 NA NA TRBV12-3/TRBV12-4 TGTGCCAGCAGCATACTACGGTCCGGGGAGCTGTTTTTT CASSILRSGELFF
TRBJ1-2 NA NA TRBV12-3/TRBV12-4 TGTGCCAGCACTGGCGGCATCAACTATGGCTACACCTTC CASTGGINYGYTF
TRBJ2-7 NA NA TRBV7-9 TGTGCCAGCAGCTTAATTCTGAGTGCCTACGAGCAGTACTTC CASSLILSAYEQYF
TRBJ2-1 few TRBD1 TRBV19 TGTGCCAGTAAAAAAGGGGACAGGTTTTACAATGAGCAGTTCTTC CASKKGDRFYNEQFF
TRBJ1-1 NA NA TRBV2 TGTGCCAGCACACCACGACAGGACACTGAAGCTTTCTTT CASTPRQDTEAFF
TRBJ1-2 NA NA TRBV7-2 TGTGCCAGCAGCTTTCAGGCCTATTCAAACTATGGCTACACCTTC CASSFQAYSNYGYTF
TRBJ2-1 few TRBD1 TRBV29-1 TGCAGCGTTGGGGGACAGGAGCAGTTCTTC CSVGGQEQFF
TRBJ1-1 once NA TRBV3-1/TRBV3-2 TGTGCCAGCAGCCCTACAGGGAGCACTGAAGCTTTCTTT CASSPTGSTEAFF
TRBJ1-5 NA NA TRBV19 TGTGCCAGTAGTACCCTAAGAGAAAGGGGTAATCAGCCCCAGCATTTT CASSTLRERGNQPQHF
TRBJ2-1 NA NA TRBV4-2 TGTGCCAGCAGCCGGGGGCAAGTGCGCCGCTCCTACAATGAGCAGTTCTTC CASSRGQVRRSYNEQFF
TRBJ1-2 NA TRBD1 TRBV19 TGTGCCAGCCTGACAGGGACCACTTCCTATGGCTACACCTTC CASLTGTTSYGYTF
TRBJ2-4 once NA TRBV19 TGTGCCAGTAGTGCACAGGTAGCCAAAAACATTCAGTACTTC CASSAQVAKNIQYF
TRBJ2-2 NA NA TRBV7-9 TGTGCCAGCAGCTTACAGGGGACCGGGGAGCTGTTTTTT CASSLQGTGELFF
TRBJ2-5 NA NA TRBV19 TGTGCCAGTAGTTACAGATCTGGACCAGGGGAGGAGACCCAGTACTTC CASSYRSGPGEETQYF
TRBJ2-7 NA NA TRBV6-5 TGTGCCAGCGGGGACAACTCCTACGAGCAGTACTTC CASGDNSYEQYF